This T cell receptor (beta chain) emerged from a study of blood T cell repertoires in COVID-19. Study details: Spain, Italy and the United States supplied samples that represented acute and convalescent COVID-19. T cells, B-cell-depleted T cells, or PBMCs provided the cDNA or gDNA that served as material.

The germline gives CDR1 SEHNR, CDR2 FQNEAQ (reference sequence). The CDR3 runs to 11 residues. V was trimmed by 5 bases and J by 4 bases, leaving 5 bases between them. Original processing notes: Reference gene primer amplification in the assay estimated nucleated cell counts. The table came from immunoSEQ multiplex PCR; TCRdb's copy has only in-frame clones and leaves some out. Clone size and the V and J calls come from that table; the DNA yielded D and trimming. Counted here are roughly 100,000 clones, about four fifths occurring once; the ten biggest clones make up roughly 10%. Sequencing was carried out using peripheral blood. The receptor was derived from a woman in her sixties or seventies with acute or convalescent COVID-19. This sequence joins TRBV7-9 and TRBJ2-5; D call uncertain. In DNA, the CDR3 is TGTGCCAGCAGCCACATAGAGACCCAGTACTTC. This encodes CASSHIETQYF.